Below, 27 T cell receptor beta chains from the same sample are listed, as sequenced in a study of graft-versus-host responses after intestinal transplantation. Clones were read by immunoSEQ multiplex PCR, and TCRdb kept only the in-frame ones, dropping some. The table includes 25,000 or so clones, 85% to 95% detected once. The material was PBMCs, obtained just over 38 days after intestinal transplant. The receptors were gathered from a human patient who received an intestinal transplant, so some T cells may come from the graft donor.

The chain uses TRBV5-5 and TRBJ1-1; D possibly corresponds to TRBD1 (5 bases). Germline V gene data show CDR1 as SGHKS and CDR2 as YYEKEE (reference sequence). V lost 0 bases and J lost 1, with 13 bases in between. This CDR3 contains 16 residues. CDR3 protein: CASSLDSRASNTEAFF. CDR3 in DNA: TGTGCCAGCAGCTTGGATTCCAGGGCTTCGAACACTGAAGCTTTCTTT.

The chain uses TRBV4-3 and TRBJ1-6; D uncertain. Trimming pared 5 bases from V and 8 bases from J, leaving 16 bases between. This CDR3 region has 15 residues. Germline V lookup: CDR1 LGHNA, CDR2 YSLEER. The DNA of the CDR3 is TGCGCCAGCAGCTCGGGAGAGGAATGGTATTCACCCCTCCACTTT. Protein product: CASSSGEEWYSPLHF.

V and J are TRBV27 and TRBJ2-1, with 12 bases matching TRBD2. Losses at the gene ends were 4 bases for V and 8 bases for J; bases not matched to a gene: 24. Germline V gives CDR1 MNHEY, CDR2 SMNVEV (reference sequence). The CDR3 sequence is 21 residues long. The CDR3: CASSSRFLAGGPRYRFDEQFF. Here the CDR3 DNA reads TGTGCCAGCAGTTCCCGTTTCCTAGCGGGAGGGCCTCGGTATAGGTTTGATGAGCAGTTCTTC.

V gene TRBV27 combines with J gene TRBJ2-7; D is unclear. V lost 3 bases, J lost 3 bases, and 12 bases lay in between. The CDR3 spans 14 residues. Germline assignment: CDR1 MNHEY and CDR2 SMNVEV (reference sequence). The chain's CDR3 is CASSFLVSIYEQYF. DNA of the CDR3: TGTGCCAGCAGTTTCCTCGTTAGTATCTACGAGCAGTACTTC.

The chain has TRBV6-5 and TRBJ2-5; possible D gene TRBD2, 6 bases. Germline assignment: CDR1 MNHEY and CDR2 SVGAGI. The CDR3 is made up of 13 amino acids. V shed 2 bases and J shed 5 bases, with 9 bases lying between them. The CDR3 region has the DNA TGTGCCAGCAGTTACGCGGAGGGTGAGACCCAGTACTTC. Its protein is CASSYAEGETQYF.

V and J are TRBV5-4 and TRBJ2-7; 7 nucleotides agree with TRBD2. Looked up from germline, CDR1 is SGHNT and CDR2 is YYREEE (reference sequence). V lost 4 bases to trimming and J lost 6 bases; unmatched junction nucleotides: 13. The CDR3 spans 15 residues. CDR3 region: CASSHPRSGGVEQYF. CDR3 in DNA: TGTGCCAGCAGCCACCCTAGATCTGGGGGGGTCGAGCAGTACTTC.

This chain uses TRBV9 with TRBJ2-1; D not resolved. V lost 0 bases, J lost 5 bases, and 12 bases lay in between. The CDR3 sequence is 15 residues long. Germline CDR1 reads SGDLS; CDR2 reads YYNGEE. Here the CDR3 reads CASSVGGRPDNEQFF. As DNA, the CDR3 is TGTGCCAGCAGCGTAGGGGGAAGACCCGACAATGAGCAGTTCTTC.

J is TRBJ2-2 and V is TRBV27; D is perhaps TRBD1 (5 bases). CDR1 is MNHEY, CDR2 SMNVEV, per germline (reference sequence). The germline V and J ends were trimmed by 2 bases and 5 bases, with 15 bases remaining between them. This CDR3 comprises 16 residues. CDR3 sequence reads: CASSLRGAPGTGELFF. The CDR3 coding sequence is TGTGCCAGCAGTTTAAGGGGCGCCCCGGGTACCGGGGAGCTGTTTTTT.

The chain joins TRBV5-1 to TRBJ2-1; 9 bases fit TRBD2. The CDR3 consists of 16 residues. Germline assignment: CDR1 SGHRS and CDR2 YFSETQ. V lost 4 bases and J lost 1; bases outside the gene matches: 6. The CDR3 region is CASSKVLAGSYNEQFF. The CDR3 nucleotides read TGCGCCAGCAGCAAGGTTCTAGCGGGATCCTACAATGAGCAGTTCTTC.

The rearrangement uses TRBV5-1 and TRBJ1-6; a weak D match, TRBD1 (5 bases). This CDR3 has 15 amino acids. The V end was cut by 5 bases, the J end by 7 bases, with 16 bases between. Germline CDR1 SGHRS, CDR2 YFSETQ. The CDR3 bases are TGCGCCAGCAGACCGGGACTGGGGCAGAATTCACCCCTCCACTTT. Residues: CASRPGLGQNSPLHF.

V is TRBV27 and J is TRBJ1-4; 8 nucleotides agree with TRBD1. Germline CDR1 is MNHEY and CDR2 is SMNVEV (reference sequence). The J segment lost 5 bases and the V segment lost 7 bases, leaving 9 bases of the junction unmatched. The CDR3 runs 15 residues. This CDR3 reads CASNQDRGWNEKLFF. CDR3 coding DNA: TGTGCCAGCAATCAAGACAGGGGATGGAATGAAAAACTGTTTTTT.

This chain links TRBV25-1 with TRBJ2-7, with D possibly matching TRBD1 (5 bases). V gave up 3 bases and J gave up 7 bases, with 16 bases separating them. The CDR3 loop spans 14 amino acids. Germline V lookup: CDR1 MGHDK, CDR2 SYGVNS. This CDR3 reads CASSEPGNWREQYF. Here the CDR3 DNA reads TGTGCCAGCAGTGAGCCAGGGAATTGGAGAGAGCAGTACTTC.

V gene TRBV6-1 combines with J gene TRBJ2-2, with D unresolved. Trimming took off 3 bases at V and 3 bases at J, with 5 bases between the two ends. The germline V gene encodes CDR1 MNHNS and CDR2 SASEGT. CDR3 size: 13 residues. For the CDR3, the DNA is TGTGCCAGCAGTGAGGTAGACACCGGGGAGCTGTTTTTT. This codes for CASSEVDTGELFF.

The V gene is TRBV7-8, the J gene TRBJ2-7; 9 nucleotides align to TRBD2. V lost 1 base to trimming and J lost 1 base; unmatched junction nucleotides: 8. CDR1 is SGHVS and CDR2 is FQNEAQ in the germline V gene. The CDR3 runs 17 residues. The CDR3 loop reads CASSLGGWTSESYEQYF. The CDR3 DNA is TGTGCCAGCAGCTTAGGAGGGTGGACTAGCGAGTCCTACGAGCAGTACTTC.

The rearrangement joins TRBV6-6 to TRBJ2-3; D is perhaps TRBD1 (5 bases). The CDR3 totals 14 residues. The germline V gene encodes CDR1 MNHNY and CDR2 SVGAGI (reference sequence). V was pared by 10 bases and J by 1 base, with 15 bases between. The CDR3 DNA sequence: TGTGCCACGCGGTCTGCAGGGCGCACAGATACGCAGTATTTT. It yields the protein CATRSAGRTDTQYF.

The rearrangement uses TRBV5-1 and TRBJ2-3; D is unclear. Germline values: CDR1 SGHRS, CDR2 YFSETQ. This CDR3 comprises 12 residues. The V and J ends lost 3 bases and 5 bases respectively, with 7 bases between them. The DNA of the CDR3 is TGCGCCAGCAGCTCCGCGGTAGATACGCAGTATTTT. It translates to CASSSAVDTQYF.

This chain uses TRBV30 with TRBJ2-5; 7 bases line up with TRBD1. The CDR3 sequence is 12 residues long. Germline CDR1 GTSNPN, CDR2 SVGIG (reference sequence). V lost 8 bases and J lost 5; bases outside the gene matches: 8. The CDR3 reads CAVLTGRETQYF. CDR3 in DNA: TGTGCCGTATTGACAGGGCGGGAGACCCAGTACTTC.

The chain's CDR3 is CASSVHWGHSTDTQYF. The CDR3 DNA reads as TGCGCCAGCAGCGTCCACTGGGGGCATAGCACAGATACGCAGTATTTT. The chain recombines TRBV4-1 with TRBJ2-3, with D possibly being TRBD1 (6 bases). Trimming stripped 5 bases from V and 0 bases from J, with 15 bases between. The CDR3 sequence is 16 residues long. Germline V lookup: CDR1 MGHRA, CDR2 YSYEKL.

The CDR3 DNA follows: TGTGCCAGCTCACCTGAGGACAGTCCAATAGAGACCTACAATGAGCAGTTCTTC. As protein: CASSPEDSPIETYNEQFF. The chain joins TRBV18 to TRBJ2-1; a weak D match, TRBD1 (6 bases). V lost 3 bases, J lost 2 bases, and 20 bases lay in between. The CDR3 totals 18 residues. Germline V gene lookup returns CDR1 KGHSH and CDR2 LQKENI. The full variable domain, its missing parts supplied by reference TRBV18 and TRBJ2-1, is NAGVMQNPRHLVRRRGQEARLRCSPMKGHSHVYWYRQLPEEGLKFMVYLQKENIIDESGMPKERFSAEFPKEGPSILRIQQVVRGDSAAYFCASSPEDSPIETYNEQFFGPGTRLTVL.

The rearrangement links TRBV14 to TRBJ1-2; a possible D gene is TRBD1 (6 bases). Germline values: CDR1 SGHDN, CDR2 FVKESK. Trimming took off 4 bases at V and 4 bases at J, with 10 bases between the two ends. The CDR3 contains 13 residues. This CDR3 is CASSPTGIYGYTF. DNA for the CDR3: TGTGCCAGCAGCCCCACAGGGATCTATGGCTACACCTTC. Based on the CDR3 plus reference TRBV14 and TRBJ1-2, the full variable domain is EAGVTQFPSHSVIEKGQTVTLRCDPISGHDNLYWYRRVMGKEIKFLLHFVKESKQDESGMPNNRFLAERTGGTYSTLKVQPAELEDSGVYFCASSPTGIYGYTFGSGTRLTVV.

The genes are TRBV5-4 and TRBJ2-1, with 11 positions matching TRBD2. Germline CDR1 reads SGHNT; CDR2 reads YYREEE (reference sequence). V was clipped by 0 bases and J by 0 bases; unmatched bases: 5. CDR3 length: 18 amino acids. CDR3 coding DNA: TGTGCCAGCAGCTTGGGACTAGCGGGATCTAACTCCTACAATGAGCAGTTCTTC. It codes for CASSLGLAGSNSYNEQFF.

The rearrangement uses TRBV4-3 and TRBJ2-5; D possibly corresponds to TRBD1 (5 bases). V was shortened by 1 base and J by 0 bases, with 9 bases between the two germline ends. Germline V gene lookup returns CDR1 LGHNA and CDR2 YSLEER. The CDR3 extends over 15 amino acids. In nucleotides, the CDR3 is TGCGCCAGCAGCCAAGCCCCAGGGTACCAAGAGACCCAGTACTTC. Protein: CASSQAPGYQETQYF.

V is TRBV29-1 and J is TRBJ2-1; 9 nucleotides line up with TRBD2. Germline-derived CDR1 and CDR2 are SQVTM and ANQGSEA. With 4 bases clipped from V and 8 bases from J, the junction kept 6 bases outside the gene matches. The CDR3 length is 13 residues. CDR3 sequence reads: CSVGQAGGYEQFF. The CDR3 nucleotides read TGCAGCGTTGGGCAAGCGGGAGGTTATGAGCAGTTCTTC.

This chain links TRBV13 with TRBJ2-1; TRBD2 matches 15 bases. CDR1 and CDR2 from the germline V gene are PRHDT and FYEKMQ (reference sequence). With V trimmed by 5 bases and J by 7 bases, 9 bases remained unmatched. This CDR3 region has 17 residues. As DNA, the CDR3 is TGTGCCAGCAGCATAGAGTCGGGACTAGCGGGAGGTAATGAGCAGTTCTTC. It specifies CASSIESGLAGGNEQFF.

The chain employs TRBV28 and TRBJ2-7; either TRBD1 or TRBD2 may supply D (5 bases each). Germline V gives CDR1 MDHEN, CDR2 SYDVKM. CDR3 length equals 16 residues. The V and J ends lost 5 bases and 1 base respectively, with 18 bases between them. CDR3: CASSRLIGTASYEQYF. The CDR3 DNA reads TGTGCCAGCAGTCGTCTCATCGGGACGGCTTCCTACGAGCAGTACTTC.

The rearrangement links TRBV28 to TRBJ2-7; possible D gene TRBD1, 6 bases. The CDR3 extends over 15 amino acids. Germline CDR1 is MDHEN and CDR2 is SYDVKM. V was cut by 7 bases and J by 3 bases, with 19 bases left in between. DNA of the CDR3: TGTGCCAGCAAAGCAGTCGTGCAGGGGTTCTACGAGCAGTACTTC. This sequence encodes CASKAVVQGFYEQYF.

The chain employs TRBV7-8 and TRBJ2-1, with 10 nucleotides matching TRBD2. The germline V gene has CDR1 SGHVS and CDR2 FQNEAQ. Trimming cost V 4 bases and J 7 bases; bases outside gene matches: 10. The length of the CDR3 is 16 residues. The CDR3 protein is CASSSVAGGRRNEQFF. Written as DNA, the CDR3 is TGTGCCAGCAGCTCAGTAGCGGGAGGCCGGAGGAATGAGCAGTTCTTC.